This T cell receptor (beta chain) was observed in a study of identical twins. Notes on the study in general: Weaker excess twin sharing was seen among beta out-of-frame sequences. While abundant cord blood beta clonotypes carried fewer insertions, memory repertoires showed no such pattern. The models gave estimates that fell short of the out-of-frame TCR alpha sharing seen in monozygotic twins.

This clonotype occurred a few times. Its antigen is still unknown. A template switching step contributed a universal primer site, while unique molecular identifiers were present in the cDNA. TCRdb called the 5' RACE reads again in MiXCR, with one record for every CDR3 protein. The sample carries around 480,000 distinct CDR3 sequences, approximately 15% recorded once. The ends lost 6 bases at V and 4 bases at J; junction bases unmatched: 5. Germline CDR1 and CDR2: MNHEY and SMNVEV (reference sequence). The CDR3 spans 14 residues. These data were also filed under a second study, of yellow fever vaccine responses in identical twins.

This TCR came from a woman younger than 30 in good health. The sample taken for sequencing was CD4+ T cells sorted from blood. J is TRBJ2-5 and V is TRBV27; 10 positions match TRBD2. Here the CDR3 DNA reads TGTGCCAGCAGCCCCAGACTAGCGGGAGAGACCCAGTACTTC. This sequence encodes CASSPRLAGETQYF.